One sample yielded the 18 T cell receptor beta chains listed below, sequenced in a study of type 1 and type 2 diabetes patients. Genomic DNA was the PCR template. The TCR beta CDR3 region was amplified using 30 forward and 13 reverse primers. TCRdb processed the multiplex PCR reads anew with MiXCR; each CDR3 protein has one entry. The data hold about 250,000 distinct CDR3 sequences, with more than 40% observed a single time. The sample was peripheral blood mononuclear cells (PBMCs). Receptor source: a young man with type 2 diabetes.

V and J are TRBV6-6 and TRBJ2-1, with 7 positions matching TRBD2. This CDR3 region has 15 residues. Germline assignment: CDR1 MNHNY and CDR2 SVGAGI (reference sequence). J gave up 0 bases and V 4 bases, and 3 bases lay outside the gene matches. The CDR3 loop reads CASSSGGSSYNEQFF. DNA of the CDR3: TGTGCCAGCAGTTCGGGAGGTAGCTCCTACAATGAGCAGTTCTTC.

This chain uses TRBV10-3 with TRBJ2-3, with no clear D. Trimming removed 3 bases from V and 4 bases from J, with 5 bases in between. Germline V gene data show CDR1 as ENHRY and CDR2 as SYGVKD. CDR3 size: 12 residues. CDR3 coding DNA: TGTGCCATCAGTGATGGGGCAGATACGCAGTATTTT. Encoded protein: CAISDGADTQYF.

This clonotype has just a few counts. The chain links TRBV2 to TRBJ2-2; 7 bases agree with TRBD1. Germline trimming cut 6 bases from V and 0 bases from J; bases unmatched to any gene: 7. In germline, CDR1 is SNHLY, CDR2 FYNNEI. CDR3 length: 16 amino acids. The chain's CDR3 is CASSGTGTANTGELFF. For the CDR3, the DNA is TGTGCCAGCAGCGGGACCGGGACAGCGAACACCGGGGAGCTGTTTTTT.

J is TRBJ1-1 and V is TRBV12-3 or TRBV12-4; 9 bases agree with TRBD1. The length of the CDR3 is 14 residues. V lost 5 bases to trimming and J lost 5 bases; unmatched junction nucleotides: 6. The CDR3 sequence: CASSPSGTGTEAFF. CDR3 coding DNA: TGTGCCAGCAGTCCCTCCGGGACAGGGACTGAAGCTTTCTTT.

In this sample, this clonotype turned up a few times. The V gene is TRBV12-3 or TRBV12-4, the J gene TRBJ2-5; 7 bases agree with TRBD2. J gave up 5 bases and V 5 bases, and 8 bases lay outside the gene matches. The CDR3 extends over 14 amino acids. The CDR3 DNA follows: TGTGCCAGCAGTGGGACTAACTACTTGGAGACCCAGTACTTC. This translates into CASSGTNYLETQYF.

This clonotype was seen only a few times. The chain carries TRBV25-1 and TRBJ1-1; TRBD1 matches at 9 bases. The V gene's germline CDR1 is MGHDK and CDR2 SYGVNS. The CDR3 spans 13 residues. V lost 5 bases and J lost 11; bases outside the gene matches: 9. The CDR3 nucleotides are TGTGCCAGCAGTCTCAGACAGGGGGGACAGGCTTTCTTT. Amino acids: CASSLRQGGQAFF.

J is TRBJ1-2 and V is TRBV30; unclear D gene. Per the germline V gene, CDR1 is GTSNPN and CDR2 is SVGIG (reference sequence). The CDR3 is 15 amino acids. V shed 1 base and J shed 4 bases, with 16 bases lying between them. Here the CDR3 reads CAWSGGWQPSYGYTF. The CDR3 region has the DNA TGTGCCTGGAGTGGTGGGTGGCAGCCCTCCTATGGCTACACCTTC.

This clonotype was seen only a few times. The chain has TRBV12-3 or TRBV12-4 and TRBJ2-1; TRBD2 is a possible D gene (5 bases). Trimming pared 6 bases from V and 0 bases from J, leaving 12 bases between. There are 15 residues in the CDR3. The CDR3 loop is CASSPDYNSYNEQFF. The CDR3 bases are TGTGCCAGCAGCCCCGACTACAACTCCTACAATGAGCAGTTCTTC.

This CDR3 reads CASSPPGLVEKLFF. CDR3 in DNA: TGTGCCAGCAGCCCCCCAGGGCTCGTTGAAAAACTGTTTTTT. The V call is TRBV12-3 or TRBV12-4, the J call TRBJ1-4, with a weak D call TRBD1 (5 bases). V lost 6 bases, J lost 7 bases, and 15 bases lay in between. The CDR3 is 14 residues long.

V is TRBV11-1 and J is TRBJ2-6; D unresolved. V was trimmed by 1 base and J by 0 bases, leaving 13 bases between them. The CDR3 has 18 residues. Per the germline V gene, CDR1 is SGHAT and CDR2 is FQDESV (reference sequence). CDR3 DNA: TGTGCCAGCAGCTTAGGGACGGAGATTTCCTCTGGGGCCAACGTCCTGACTTTC. It is translated as CASSLGTEISSGANVLTF.

The chain's CDR3 is CASIDRDSTEAFF. The CDR3 coding sequence is TGTGCCAGCATCGACCGGGATAGTACTGAAGCTTTCTTT. The chain is built from TRBV28 and TRBJ1-1; D call uncertain. V was cut by 7 bases and J by 5 bases, with 14 bases left in between. Germline CDR1 reads MDHEN; CDR2 reads SYDVKM. The CDR3 sequence is 13 residues long.

In this sample, this clonotype turned up a few times. CDR3: CASSLQARDRGWFNYGYTF. As DNA, the CDR3 is TGTGCCAGCAGCTTGCAAGCAAGGGACAGGGGATGGTTTAACTATGGCTACACCTTC. This chain uses TRBV7-2 with TRBJ1-2; 10 bases are a match to TRBD1. Germline CDR1 reads SGHTA; CDR2 reads FQGNSA. Trimming removed 3 bases from V and 1 base from J; junction bases left unmatched: 14. The CDR3 runs to 19 residues.

J is TRBJ2-4 and V is TRBV19, with D unclear. The ends were cut back, 0 bases at V and 0 bases at J, with 12 bases in the middle. Germline CDR1 and CDR2: LNHDA and SQIVND (reference sequence). The CDR3 spans 17 residues. CDR3 DNA: TGTGCCAGTAGTATAGATAGGGCTGTCGGAGCCAAAAACATTCAGTACTTC. Its translation is CASSIDRAVGAKNIQYF.

Many counts were recorded for this clonotype. V usage is TRBV15 and J usage is TRBJ1-1; TRBD1 matches 10 bases. Germline values: CDR1 LNHNV, CDR2 YYDKDF (reference sequence). V lost 2 bases, J lost 4 bases, and 13 bases stayed unmatched. The CDR3 is 18 residues long. Here the CDR3 DNA reads TGTGCCACCAGCAGACTCGGGACAGGGGAAGCCTGGCTCACTGAAGCTTTCTTT. As protein: CATSRLGTGEAWLTEAFF.

This clonotype was observed a single time. A much bigger clone sits one base away, suggesting this may be a read error. Given the absence of the conserved phenylalanine or tryptophan at the CDR3 end, a read error is likely. V and J are TRBV24-1 and TRBJ1-1, with D unclear. This CDR3 contains 13 residues. Between the trimmed V and J ends, which lost 6 bases and 4 bases, there was a span of 11 bases. Germline assignment: CDR1 KGHDR and CDR2 SFDVKD. The CDR3 DNA sequence: TGTGCCACCAGTCTTTCGTCGGGCACTGAAGCTTTCCTT. It codes for CATSLSSGTEAFL.

For the CDR3, the DNA is TGCAGTGCTAACAACTCGACGCAAGGAGGGACTGAAGCTTTCTTT. This sequence encodes CSANNSTQGGTEAFF. V usage is TRBV20-1 and J usage is TRBJ1-1; D ambiguous. Trimming left V 4 bases short and J 5 bases short, with 20 bases between. CDR3 size: 15 residues. Germline V gene lookup returns CDR1 DFQATT and CDR2 SNEGSKA (reference sequence).

The rearrangement uses TRBV2 and TRBJ1-2, with D unclear. Germline-derived CDR1 and CDR2 are SNHLY and FYNNEI. The CDR3 covers 13 residues. V was clipped by 5 bases and J by 7 bases, with 14 bases between them. CDR3 loop: CASSLFRSSGYTF. The CDR3 DNA reads as TGTGCCAGCAGTTTATTCCGCAGCTCTGGCTACACCTTC.

This clonotype was found a few times. V gene TRBV10-1 combines with J gene TRBJ1-6; D may be TRBD1 (6 bases). The CDR3 runs 15 residues. In germline, CDR1 is WNHNN, CDR2 SYGVQD (reference sequence). The V gene lost 6 bases and the J gene lost 9 bases, with 18 bases spanning the gap. CDR3 in DNA: TGCGCCAGCAGGGGATCACAGGGTCTGATTTCACCCCTCCACTTT. Translation: CASRGSQGLISPLHF.